Listed below are T cell receptor beta chains from one sample, sequenced in a study of identifying expanded T cells in peripheral blood. Only in-frame clones appear in the TCRdb table, and some are missing; sequencing was by immunoSEQ multiplex PCR. The sample has under 150,000 clones, around 88% seen once. Sequencing was done on a sample of blood. These TCRs come from a person between 18 and 75 years old in good health. Each CDR3 is given with its conserved first and last residue. The order of the fields is V gene, clone size, CDR3 length, CDR3 protein. Size is stated for part of the rows, as once, few or many counts, or as a class when the clone is expanded.

V: TRBV19
size: NA
length: 16
CDR3: CATNTGTSGGYNEQFF

V: TRBV4-1
size: NA
length: 17
CDR3: CASSQGLGQGKFGEQFF

V: TRBV6-6
size: NA
length: 15
CDR3: CASTSDRGGTYEQYF

V: TRBV7-2
size: NA
length: 18
CDR3: CASSLGSLRQGAFQPQHF

V: TRBV15
size: NA
length: 13
CDR3: CATSRGGGEKLFF

V: TRBV19
size: NA
length: 13
CDR3: CASKGQVNEKLFF

V: TRBV5-4
size: NA
length: 15
CDR3: CASSSGGGQQETQYF

V: TRBV2
size: NA
length: 13
CDR3: CASTQEGGTEAFF

V: TRBV30
size: many
length: 15
CDR3: CAWSSWTENTGELFF

V: TRBV30
size: NA
length: 13
CDR3: CALGGTEIYEQYF

V: TRBV5-1
size: NA
length: 15
CDR3: CASSLVAGHRNEQFF

V: TRBV28
size: NA
length: 18
CDR3: CASSRSSWAPGTTYEQYF

V: TRBV10-3
size: NA
length: 17
CDR3: CAISESTNRAGYHEQYF

V: TRBV6-1
size: NA
length: 13
CDR3: CASSDPDSYGYTF

V: TRBV6-1
size: NA
length: 14
CDR3: CASSEGQNQETQYF

V: TRBV6-1
size: NA
length: 13
CDR3: CASSLGTYNEQFF

V: TRBV7-2
size: NA
length: 16
CDR3: CASSPTPGQGNQPQHF

V: TRBV5-6
size: NA
length: 14
CDR3: CASSPGTAGNTIYF

V: TRBV27
size: NA
length: 14
CDR3: CASSFSAGGYEQYF

V: TRBV5-4
size: NA
length: 14
CDR3: CASRPLDGNYGYTF

V: TRBV7-2
size: NA
length: 15
CDR3: CASSEYRTSQETQYF

V: TRBV7-9
size: NA
length: 15
CDR3: CASSSQEVSTDTQYF

V: TRBV28
size: few
length: 16
CDR3: CASSWSETASSYEQYF

V: TRBV6-1
size: NA
length: 13
CDR3: CASSDTGAYEQYF